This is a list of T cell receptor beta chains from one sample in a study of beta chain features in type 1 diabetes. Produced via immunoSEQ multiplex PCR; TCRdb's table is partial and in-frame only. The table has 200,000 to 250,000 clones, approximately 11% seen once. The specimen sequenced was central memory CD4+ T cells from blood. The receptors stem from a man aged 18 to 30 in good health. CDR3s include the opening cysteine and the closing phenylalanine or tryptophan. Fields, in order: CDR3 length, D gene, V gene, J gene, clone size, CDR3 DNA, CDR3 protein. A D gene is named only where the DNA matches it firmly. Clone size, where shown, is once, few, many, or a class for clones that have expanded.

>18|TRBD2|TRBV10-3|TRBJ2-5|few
TGTGCCATCAGTGCCGCCTTACCAGGGCGGGAGGGCCAAGAGACCCAGTACTTC
CAISAALPGREGQETQYF
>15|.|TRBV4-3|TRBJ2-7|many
TGCGCCAGCAGCCAAGGGGTAAAGGGGCTCTACGAGCAGTACTTC
CASSQGVKGLYEQYF
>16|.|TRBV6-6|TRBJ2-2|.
TGTGCCAGCAGCCCCCGGATGGGGGGATCCACCGGGGAGCTGTTTTTT
CASSPRMGGSTGELFF
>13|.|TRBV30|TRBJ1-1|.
TGTGCCTGGCGGACCAACTTGAACACTGAAGCTTTCTTT
CAWRTNLNTEAFF
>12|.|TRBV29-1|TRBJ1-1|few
TGCAGCGTTGTCGGGACCCGCACTGAAGCTTTCTTT
CSVVGTRTEAFF
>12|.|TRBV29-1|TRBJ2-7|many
TGCAGCGTCCGGACAGACAAATACGAGCAGTACTTC
CSVRTDKYEQYF
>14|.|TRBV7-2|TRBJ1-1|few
TGTGCCAGCAGGAAATACCTTCTCGACACTGAAGCTTTCTTT
CASRKYLLDTEAFF
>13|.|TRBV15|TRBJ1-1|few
TGTGCCACCAGCGCACGAGGGAACACTGAAGCTTTCTTT
CATSARGNTEAFF
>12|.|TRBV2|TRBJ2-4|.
TGTGCCAGCATGCGGGCCAAAAACATTCAGTACTTC
CASMRAKNIQYF
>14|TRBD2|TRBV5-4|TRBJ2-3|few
TGTGCCAGCAGCTCGACTAGCCGCACAGATACGCAGTATTTT
CASSSTSRTDTQYF
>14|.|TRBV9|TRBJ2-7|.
TGTGCCAGCAGCGTTTACAGTCTCTCCTACGAGCAGTACTTC
CASSVYSLSYEQYF
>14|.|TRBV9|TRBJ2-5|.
TGTGCCAGCAGCCCCACTAGGGGCTCTGAGACCCAGTACTTC
CASSPTRGSETQYF
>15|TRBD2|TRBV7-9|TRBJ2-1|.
TGTGCCAGCAGCGGCAATGGGGGACTAGCGAATGAGCAGTTCTTC
CASSGNGGLANEQFF
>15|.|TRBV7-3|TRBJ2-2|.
TGTGCCAGCAGCCCCCAGGGACACAACACCGGGGAGCTGTTTTTT
CASSPQGHNTGELFF
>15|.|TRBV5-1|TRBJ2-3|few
TGCGCCAGCAGCTTGGAAGGGGCCAGCACAGATACGCAGTATTTT
CASSLEGASTDTQYF
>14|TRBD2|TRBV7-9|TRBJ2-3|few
TGTGCCAGCCGGGGACTAGAGGGGACAGATACGCAGTATTTT
CASRGLEGTDTQYF
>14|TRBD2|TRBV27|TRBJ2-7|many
TGTGCCAGCAGTTTCCGGACTAGCGGGTACGAGCAGTACTTC
CASSFRTSGYEQYF
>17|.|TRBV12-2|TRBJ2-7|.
TGTGCAAGTCGCTTCCCCCCACAGGGGTTTCACCTCTACGAGCAGTACTTC
CASRFPPQGFHLYEQYF
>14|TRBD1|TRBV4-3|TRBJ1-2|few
TGCGCCAGCAGCCAGCGACAGGGTGACTATGGCTACACCTTC
CASSQRQGDYGYTF
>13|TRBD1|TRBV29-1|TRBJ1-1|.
TGCAGCGTTGAAAGGGACAGAAACACTGAAGCTTTCTTT
CSVERDRNTEAFF
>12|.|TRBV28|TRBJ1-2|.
TGTGCCAGCACAGGATTATACTATGGCTACACCTTC
CASTGLYYGYTF
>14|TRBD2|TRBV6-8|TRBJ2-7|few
TGTGCCAGCAGACAACTAGCGGGACCCTACGAGCAGTACTTC
CASRQLAGPYEQYF
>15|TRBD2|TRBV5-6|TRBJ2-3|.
TGTGCCAGCAGCCTAGCGGAATCCGGCACAGATACGCAGTATTTT
CASSLAESGTDTQYF
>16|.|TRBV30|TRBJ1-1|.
TGTGCCTGGAGTGTAAAGGGGTTGGTTGGGGGCACTGAAGCTTTCTTT
CAWSVKGLVGGTEAFF
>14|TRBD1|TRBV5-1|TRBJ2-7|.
TGCGCCAGCAGGGAGGACAGGGGGCTGAGGGAGCAGTACTTC
CASREDRGLREQYF
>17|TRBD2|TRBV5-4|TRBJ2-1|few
TGTGCCAGCAGCTTGCGACCCCTCGCTAGCGGGGATAATGAGCAGTTCTTC
CASSLRPLASGDNEQFF
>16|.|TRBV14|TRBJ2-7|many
TGTGCCAGCAGCCAAGTGTCAGGACAAAAAGTCTACGAGCAGTACTTC
CASSQVSGQKVYEQYF
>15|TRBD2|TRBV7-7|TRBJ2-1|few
TGTGCCAGCAGCTTAGGTCGGGAGGGGAACAATGAGCAGTTCTTC
CASSLGREGNNEQFF